The 27 T cell receptor beta chains reported below all come from one sample, sequenced in a study of siplizumab effects on memory and regulatory T cells. Sequenced by immunoSEQ multiplex PCR; TCRdb stores in-frame clones only, minus some. The table records 100,000 or so clones, about 93% of them present only once. Sequencing used Tregs sorted from blood. These receptors were taken from a human donor in good health.

The CDR3 bases are TGTGCCAGCAGCTTACGGGACTCAACCGGGGAGCTGTTTTTT. Translating it yields CASSLRDSTGELFF. The chain employs TRBV11-3 and TRBJ2-2, with a tentative D call TRBD2 (6 bases). V was pared by 2 bases and J by 5 bases, with 9 bases between. The CDR3 covers 14 residues. Germline CDR1 and CDR2: SGHNT and YENEEA.

J is TRBJ1-1 and V is TRBV14; D gene unclear. Deletions cut 1 base from V and 1 base from J, with 10 bases between. Per the germline V gene, CDR1 is SGHDN and CDR2 is FVKESK. The CDR3 runs to 15 residues. CDR3 region: CASSQAHGPNTEAFF. The CDR3 DNA reads TGTGCCAGCAGCCAAGCACACGGACCGAACACTGAAGCTTTCTTT.

This clone was seen a single time. This rearrangement joins TRBV19 to TRBJ2-1; maybe TRBD2 (7 bases). Trimming took off 4 bases at V and 8 bases at J, with 21 bases between the two ends. From germline, CDR1 is LNHDA and CDR2 SQIVND (reference sequence). This CDR3 is 16 amino acids long. The CDR3 here is CASSSLRAWGGDEQFF. CDR3 DNA sequence: TGTGCCAGTAGTAGTTTGCGGGCGTGGGGGGGCGATGAGCAGTTCTTC.

This clone has more than one count but fewer than ten. The chain uses TRBV2 and TRBJ1-5, with 8 bases identical to TRBD1. Unmatched junction bases numbered 5, after V lost 5 bases and J lost 5 bases. This CDR3 comprises 14 residues. Germline values: CDR1 SNHLY, CDR2 FYNNEI. The CDR3 loop is CASSSRTGYQPQHF. The CDR3 nucleotides are TGTGCCAGCAGTTCCAGGACAGGGTATCAGCCCCAGCATTTT.

The V gene is TRBV28, the J gene TRBJ1-1, with unresolved D. The CDR3 is made up of 13 amino acids. The ends were cut back, 5 bases at V and 2 bases at J, with 9 bases in the middle. Germline CDR1 MDHEN, CDR2 SYDVKM. CDR3 bases: TGTGCCAGCAGTCCCCAATTTAACACTGAAGCTTTCTTT. It yields the protein CASSPQFNTEAFF.

The chain employs TRBV27 and TRBJ2-1; D is unresolved. The CDR3 loop spans 13 amino acids. The V and J ends lost 6 bases and 5 bases respectively, with 11 bases between them. CDR1 is MNHEY, CDR2 SMNVEV, per germline (reference sequence). CDR3 nucleotide sequence: TGTGCCAGCAGGGCCCATTGGGACAATGAGCAGTTCTTC. It codes for CASRAHWDNEQFF.

This clone was counted a few times. This sequence joins TRBV28 and TRBJ2-1; D is unclear. Trimming pared 3 bases from V and 6 bases from J, leaving 15 bases between. This CDR3 has 15 amino acids. Per germline, CDR1 MDHEN and CDR2 SYDVKM. The CDR3 loop reads CASSLRPLLGNEQFF. CDR3 in DNA: TGTGCCAGCAGTTTGCGGCCCCTCCTCGGCAATGAGCAGTTCTTC. Full variable domain (rest looked up from reference TRBV28 and TRBJ2-1): DVKVTQSSRYLVKRTGEKVFLECVQDMDHENMFWYRQDPGLGLRLIYFSYDVKMKEKGDIPEGYSVSREKKERFSLILESASTNQTSMYLCASSLRPLLGNEQFFGPGTRLTVL.

The CDR3 bases are TGCAGCGTTGAGGGACAAAGTCCCGGGGAGCTGTTTTTT. Encoded protein: CSVEGQSPGELFF. V and J are TRBV29-1 and TRBJ2-2; a weak D match, TRBD1 (6 bases). The V gene's germline CDR1 is SQVTM and CDR2 ANQGSEA. Trimming stripped 3 bases from V and 6 bases from J, with 11 bases between. CDR3 size: 13 residues.

V is TRBV7-6 and J is TRBJ2-3; D perhaps matches TRBD2 (6 bases). The germline gives CDR1 SGHVS, CDR2 FNYEAQ. Trimming left V 5 bases short and J 1 base short, with 28 bases between. The CDR3 spans 20 residues. The chain's CDR3 is CASSTGTPGLTSEGTDTQYF. The CDR3 DNA follows: TGTGCCAGCAGCACAGGAACCCCGGGACTTACAAGTGAGGGCACAGATACGCAGTATTTT. Full variable domain (missing parts from reference TRBV7-6 and TRBJ2-3): GAGVSQSPRYKVTKRGQDVALRCDPISGHVSLYWYRQALGQGPEFLTYFNYEAQQDKSGLPNDRFSAERPEGSISTLTIQRTEQRDSAMYRCASSTGTPGLTSEGTDTQYFGPGTRLTVL.

J is TRBJ2-7 and V is TRBV2; TRBD2 matches 12 bases. The CDR3 sequence is 18 residues long. J was trimmed by 3 bases and V by 10 bases; bases with no gene match: 19. The V gene's germline CDR1 is SNHLY and CDR2 FYNNEI. The CDR3 spells CAISWVMGLAGSIYEQYF. As DNA, the CDR3 is TGTGCCATCTCCTGGGTCATGGGACTAGCGGGCAGTATCTACGAGCAGTACTTC.

V and J are TRBV5-1 and TRBJ1-1; a weak D match, TRBD1 (6 bases). Trimming shortened V by 4 bases and J by 1 base, and 14 bases separated the two germline ends. The CDR3 loop spans 15 amino acids. Germline assignment: CDR1 SGHRS and CDR2 YFSETQ. The CDR3 nucleotides are TGCGCCAGCAGCCCCTCCGGGACAAGGAACACTGAAGCTTTCTTT. Amino acids: CASSPSGTRNTEAFF.

V gene TRBV4-2 combines with J gene TRBJ2-1; a possible D gene is TRBD2 (6 bases). The CDR3 has 17 amino acids. Germline V gives CDR1 LGHNA, CDR2 YNFKEQ. V lost 1 base to trimming and J lost 5 bases, with 18 bases between them. DNA of the CDR3: TGTGCCAGCAGCCAAGTGTTTAGCGGAGGTATAGACAATGAGCAGTTCTTC. It encodes CASSQVFSGGIDNEQFF.

The chain is built from TRBV10-2 and TRBJ2-1; D possibly corresponds to TRBD1 (6 bases). Per germline, CDR1 WSHSY and CDR2 SAAADI. Trimming removed 7 bases at V and 4 bases at J, with 11 bases between. There are 13 residues in the CDR3. The CDR3, as DNA: TGCGCCAGCATTCGAGACAGGTACAATGAGCAGTTCTTC. Amino acids: CASIRDRYNEQFF.

The CDR3 is CASSPRTGRNTEAFF. CDR3 nucleotide sequence: TGTGCCAGCAGCCCCCGGACAGGACGGAACACTGAAGCTTTCTTT. The rearrangement links TRBV7-6 to TRBJ1-1; 7 bases are shared with TRBD1. V gave up 5 bases and J gave up 1 base; unmatched junction bases: 7. The CDR3 consists of 15 residues. Per germline, CDR1 SGHVS and CDR2 FNYEAQ. The full variable domain, its missing parts supplied by reference TRBV7-6 and TRBJ1-1, is GAGVSQSPRYKVTKRGQDVALRCDPISGHVSLYWYRQALGQGPEFLTYFNYEAQQDKSGLPNDRFSAERPEGSISTLTIQRTEQRDSAMYRCASSPRTGRNTEAFFGQGTRLTVV.

A few counts support this clone. The chain is built from TRBV28 and TRBJ2-2; no clear D. This CDR3 region has 11 residues. The V and J ends lost 7 bases and 4 bases respectively, with 4 bases between them. From germline, CDR1 is MDHEN and CDR2 SYDVKM. In DNA form, the CDR3 reads TGTGCCAGCAAAATCACCGGGGAGCTGTTTTTT. Its protein is CASKITGELFF.

The DNA for the CDR3 is TGTGCCAGCAGACAGCCTGGGGGGACTGGCTACACCTTC. Protein product: CASRQPGGTGYTF. V gene TRBV6-5 combines with J gene TRBJ1-2; tentative D call: TRBD1 (5 bases). CDR3 size: 13 residues. CDR1 and CDR2 from the germline V gene are MNHEY and SVGAGI. V was pared by 6 bases and J by 7 bases, with 15 bases between.

The genes are TRBV5-1 and TRBJ2-7, with D uncertain. Germline assignment: CDR1 SGHRS and CDR2 YFSETQ. V was pared by 1 base and J by 1 base, with 9 bases between. This CDR3 contains 14 residues. This chain's CDR3 is CASSLTGTSYEQYF. The CDR3 DNA follows: TGCGCCAGCAGCTTGACTGGTACATCCTACGAGCAGTACTTC.

This clone has only one observation. The V and J genes are TRBV5-1 and TRBJ2-7; D possibly uses TRBD1 or TRBD2 (5 bases each). V shed 5 bases and J shed 4 bases, with 16 bases lying between them. The CDR3 has 14 residues. Per the germline V gene, CDR1 is SGHRS and CDR2 is YFSETQ. CDR3 region: CASRSGDGPYEQYF. CDR3 sequence (DNA): TGCGCCAGCAGATCCGGGGACGGACCATACGAGCAGTACTTC.

Written as DNA, the CDR3 is TGCGCCAGCAGCCTCCCCAGCACAGATACGCAGTATTTT. This translates into CASSLPSTDTQYF. The chain employs TRBV5-1 and TRBJ2-3; D is ambiguous. The germline V gene encodes CDR1 SGHRS and CDR2 YFSETQ. This CDR3 is built from 13 residues. V dropped 4 bases and J dropped 0 bases, with 6 bases sitting between them.

This chain joins TRBV18 and TRBJ1-5; no definite D call. V lost 5 bases, J lost 6 bases, and 20 bases lay in between. Germline V gene data show CDR1 as KGHSH and CDR2 as LQKENI. The CDR3 consists of 16 residues. CDR3 loop: CASSTTGPRLGQPQHF. CDR3 DNA: TGTGCCAGCTCAACTACCGGACCTCGTTTGGGTCAGCCCCAGCATTTT. Drawing the rest from reference TRBV18 and TRBJ1-5, the complete variable domain is NAGVMQNPRHLVRRRGQEARLRCSPMKGHSHVYWYRQLPEEGLKFMVYLQKENIIDESGMPKERFSAEFPKEGPSILRIQQVVRGDSAAYFCASSTTGPRLGQPQHFGDGTRLSIL.

The CDR3 DNA sequence: TGTGCCACCAGCAGAGGGGCTGCCTACGAGCAGTACTTC. Its translation: CATSRGAAYEQYF. The genes are TRBV15 and TRBJ2-7; D ambiguous. Germline V gene data show CDR1 as LNHNV and CDR2 as YYDKDF (reference sequence). V lost 1 base to trimming and J lost 2 bases, with 6 bases between them. There are 13 residues in the CDR3.

V gene TRBV6-1 combines with J gene TRBJ2-3, with D perhaps matching TRBD1 (6 bases). The CDR3 length is 18 residues. Trimming removed 3 bases at V and 3 bases at J, with 22 bases between. The germline gives CDR1 MNHNS, CDR2 SASEGT. For the CDR3, the DNA is TGTGCCAGCAGTGACAAAAAGAGCCCAGGACAGAGGACAGATACGCAGTATTTT. Translation: CASSDKKSPGQRTDTQYF.

V is TRBV4-1 and J is TRBJ2-5, with no clear D. Trimming stripped 4 bases from V and 5 bases from J, with 14 bases between. The CDR3 runs 14 residues. From germline, CDR1 is MGHRA and CDR2 YSYEKL. This CDR3 reads CASSPTPNSETQYF. In DNA, the CDR3 is TGCGCCAGCAGCCCGACCCCGAATTCGGAGACCCAGTACTTC.

This chain links TRBV7-9 with TRBJ2-7; D not certain. V dropped 4 bases and J dropped 4 bases, with 23 bases sitting between them. Germline V gene sequence: CDR1 SEHNR, CDR2 FQNEAQ (reference sequence). This CDR3 is 17 amino acids long. The CDR3 DNA follows: TGTGCCAGCAGCTCCGGATCCCAAGTCGGCCAGCTTTACGAGCAGTACTTC. Residues: CASSSGSQVGQLYEQYF.

This clone was observed a handful of times. The genes are TRBV19 and TRBJ1-5; D might be TRBD1 (5 bases). Germline CDR1 reads LNHDA; CDR2 reads SQIVND (reference sequence). The V and J ends lost 4 bases and 7 bases respectively, with 14 bases between them. The CDR3 has 14 residues. The CDR3 DNA sequence: TGTGCCAGTAGTACCGGGTGGGGGTGGCAGCCCCAGCATTTT. Protein: CASSTGWGWQPQHF.

The chain links TRBV6-1 to TRBJ2-5, with 7 bases that match TRBD2. Germline V gives CDR1 MNHNS, CDR2 SASEGT. V trimming: 8 bases; J trimming: 5 bases; junction bases outside the gene matches: 8. This CDR3 spans 13 amino acids. CDR3 residues: CASGAGVIETQYF. CDR3 nucleotides: TGTGCCAGCGGGGCGGGAGTAATCGAGACCCAGTACTTC.

The gene calls are TRBV10-3 and TRBJ2-5; a possible D gene is TRBD2 (5 bases). From germline, CDR1 is ENHRY and CDR2 SYGVKD. Deletions cut 4 bases from V and 11 bases from J, with 14 bases between. The CDR3 sequence is 12 residues long. The CDR3 loop is CAISVLGWEQYF. As DNA, the CDR3 is TGTGCCATCAGTGTCCTCGGGTGGGAGCAGTACTTC.